This T cell receptor beta chain comes out of a study of T cells in Graves' hyperthyroidism and ophthalmopathy. The CDR3 is 15 residues long. From germline, CDR1 is DFQATT and CDR2 SNEGSKA (reference sequence). V lost 7 bases to trimming and J lost 9 bases, with 25 bases between them. This clonotype was recorded many times. The source material, RNA transcripts, was used to amplify TCR beta CDR3 regions. When the TCR CDR3 underwent first-round RT-PCR, the HTBI primer set was used. TCRdb passed the multiplex PCR reads through MiXCR, listing each CDR3 protein once. The data contain 310,000 or so distinct CDR3 sequences, 15% to 20% of them singletons.

The chain carries TRBV20-1 and TRBJ1-5; TRBD1 is a possible D gene (5 bases). This TCR was recovered from a woman in her sixties with Graves' ophthalmopathy. Input material: blood. The CDR3 DNA reads as TGCAGTGTTTTCGACGGGGCCCTACAAACGGGGCCCCAGCATTTT. Protein product: CSVFDGALQTGPQHF.